The T cell receptor (beta chain) described here comes from a study of OX40 agonist ivuxolimab in advanced cancers. Study context: Previous treatment with anti-PD-1, anti-PD-L1 or anti-CTLA-4 therapy was allowed; 30% to 50% had received some.

J lost 8 bases, V lost 6 bases, and 7 bases had no gene match. Germline CDR1 SGHNT, CDR2 YENEEA. CDR3 length equals 14 residues. Profiling relied on immunoSEQ multiplex PCR, and the TCRdb table lists in-frame clones only, not all of them. The sample consists of 60,000 or so clones, roughly 80% of them appearing once. The specimen comprised CD4+ or CD8+ T cells sorted from blood, sampled in a trial of the OX40 agonist ivuxolimab. The TCR originated in an adult with an advanced solid tumor such as melanoma, head and neck, liver or kidney cancer. This rearrangement joins TRBV11-3 to TRBJ2-1; TRBD2 aligns across 10 bases. CDR3 in DNA: TGTGCCAGCAGTCACCTCAGCGGGAGGGATGAGCAGTTCTTC. It is translated as CASSHLSGRDEQFF. The complete variable domain, with remaining parts taken from reference TRBV11-3 and TRBJ2-1, reads EAGVVQSPRYKIIEKKQPVAFWCNPISGHNTLYWYLQNLGQGPELLIRYENEEAVDDSQLPKDRFSAERLKGVDSTLKIQPAELGDSAVYLCASSHLSGRDEQFFGPGTRLTVL.